The rows below give T cell receptor beta chains drawn from one sample of a study of beta chain features in type 1 diabetes. The assay was immunoSEQ multiplex PCR, and TCRdb's table has in-frame clones only and misses some. Here the sample spans around 97,000 clones, over 25% being singletons. Input material: central memory CD4+ T cells from blood. These receptors were collected from a woman in her late teens or twenties with type 1 diabetes. Both conserved end residues are part of each CDR3. Each record gives: V gene, D gene, J gene, clone size, CDR3 DNA, CDR3 protein. D genes are given only for firm matches. A row's size may be missing; if present it is once, few, many or a size class.

v_gene: TRBV28; d_gene: .; j_gene: TRBJ2-3; abundance: .; CDR3nt: TGTGCCAGCAGCGACACGACAGTCGGCACGCAGTATTTT; CDR3aa: CASSDTTVGTQYF
v_gene: TRBV14; d_gene: .; j_gene: TRBJ2-1; abundance: .; CDR3nt: TGTGCCAGCAGCCAAGATTGGGGGAGGACTTACAATGAGCAGTTCTTC; CDR3aa: CASSQDWGRTYNEQFF
v_gene: TRBV29-1; d_gene: .; j_gene: TRBJ2-5; abundance: few; CDR3nt: TGCAGCGTTGAAGCGTCCATTGGCGAGACCCAGTACTTC; CDR3aa: CSVEASIGETQYF
v_gene: TRBV18; d_gene: TRBD1; j_gene: TRBJ1-1; abundance: .; CDR3nt: TGTGCCAGCTCACCCGGGACAGACCTTGAAGCTTTCTTT; CDR3aa: CASSPGTDLEAFF
v_gene: TRBV30; d_gene: TRBD2; j_gene: TRBJ2-3; abundance: few; CDR3nt: TGTGCCTGGAGTCCAGGACTAGCGCCAGATACGCAGTATTTT; CDR3aa: CAWSPGLAPDTQYF
v_gene: TRBV28; d_gene: .; j_gene: TRBJ1-1; abundance: few; CDR3nt: TGTGCCAGCAGTTTTTCTGGCATCCGGAACACTGAAGCTTTCTTT; CDR3aa: CASSFSGIRNTEAFF
v_gene: TRBV5-1; d_gene: TRBD2; j_gene: TRBJ2-1; abundance: .; CDR3nt: TGCGCCAGCAGCTCGGGACTAGCGGGAGTGAATGAGCAGTTCTTC; CDR3aa: CASSSGLAGVNEQFF
v_gene: TRBV18; d_gene: TRBD2; j_gene: TRBJ2-7; abundance: .; CDR3nt: TGTGCCAGCTCATCTATAGCGGGAGGGGAGTACGAGCAGTACTTC; CDR3aa: CASSSIAGGEYEQYF
v_gene: TRBV2; d_gene: TRBD1; j_gene: TRBJ2-3; abundance: .; CDR3nt: TGTGCCAGCAAAGGGGGCGAGGTCACAGATACGCAGTATTTT; CDR3aa: CASKGGEVTDTQYF
v_gene: TRBV28; d_gene: .; j_gene: TRBJ2-1; abundance: .; CDR3nt: TGTGCCAGCAGCGATCAAGGGAGGGAGCAGTTCTTC; CDR3aa: CASSDQGREQFF
v_gene: TRBV4-2; d_gene: TRBD1; j_gene: TRBJ1-4; abundance: few; CDR3nt: TGTGCCAGCAGCTCCCCAGGGGGAACTAATGAAAAACTGTTTTTT; CDR3aa: CASSSPGGTNEKLFF
v_gene: TRBV19; d_gene: .; j_gene: TRBJ2-2; abundance: .; CDR3nt: TGTGCCAGTAGGACTGTTGGGACCGGGGAGCTGTTTTTT; CDR3aa: CASRTVGTGELFF
v_gene: TRBV30; d_gene: TRBD2; j_gene: TRBJ2-3; abundance: few; CDR3nt: TGTGCCTGGAGGGGTAGCGGGAGCACAGATACGCAGTATTTT; CDR3aa: CAWRGSGSTDTQYF
v_gene: TRBV4-1; d_gene: TRBD2; j_gene: TRBJ2-1; abundance: .; CDR3nt: TGCGCCAGCAGCCAAGATATGGCGGGAGACCAGAATGAGCAGTTCTTC; CDR3aa: CASSQDMAGDQNEQFF
v_gene: TRBV19; d_gene: TRBD1; j_gene: TRBJ1-1; abundance: .; CDR3nt: TGTGCCAGTAGTATTGGGACAGGGGGGAACACTGAAGCTTTCTTT; CDR3aa: CASSIGTGGNTEAFF
v_gene: TRBV6-5; d_gene: .; j_gene: TRBJ2-7; abundance: .; CDR3nt: TGTGCCAGCAGCTCCGGGGTCGAGCAGTACTTC; CDR3aa: CASSSGVEQYF
v_gene: TRBV6-5; d_gene: TRBD1; j_gene: TRBJ1-2; abundance: .; CDR3nt: TGTGCCAGCAGACCGACAGGGAGCTATGGCTACACCTTC; CDR3aa: CASRPTGSYGYTF
v_gene: TRBV23-1; d_gene: .; j_gene: TRBJ2-7; abundance: many; CDR3nt: TGCGCCAGCAGTTCACAGTCCTACGAGCAGTACTTC; CDR3aa: CASSSQSYEQYF
v_gene: TRBV11-2; d_gene: TRBD1; j_gene: TRBJ2-7; abundance: .; CDR3nt: TGTGCCAGCAGCACTTACAGGGGGCTAAGAACCTACGAGCAGTACTTC; CDR3aa: CASSTYRGLRTYEQYF
v_gene: TRBV11-2; d_gene: .; j_gene: TRBJ1-1; abundance: few; CDR3nt: TGTGCCAGCAGCTTAACGACAGCGAACACTGAAGCTTTCTTT; CDR3aa: CASSLTTANTEAFF
v_gene: TRBV18; d_gene: TRBD1; j_gene: TRBJ1-5; abundance: .; CDR3nt: TGTGCCAGCTCACCAGCACAGGGGATGAGCAATCAGCCCCAGCATTTT; CDR3aa: CASSPAQGMSNQPQHF
v_gene: TRBV29-1; d_gene: .; j_gene: TRBJ2-3; abundance: few; CDR3nt: TGCAGCGTTGAAGCAGGGGCGACAGATACGCAGTATTTT; CDR3aa: CSVEAGATDTQYF
v_gene: TRBV11-2; d_gene: .; j_gene: TRBJ2-5; abundance: .; CDR3nt: TGTGCCAGCAGCCTTTTAGAGACCCAGTACTTC; CDR3aa: CASSLLETQYF
v_gene: TRBV5-1; d_gene: TRBD2; j_gene: TRBJ2-1; abundance: few; CDR3nt: TGCGCCAGCAGCTTTGGGACTAGCGGGTACAATGAGCAGTTCTTC; CDR3aa: CASSFGTSGYNEQFF
v_gene: TRBV11-1; d_gene: .; j_gene: TRBJ2-3; abundance: .; CDR3nt: TGTGCCAGCAGCTCCCGTCGAGGTGCTAGCACAGATACGCAGTATTTT; CDR3aa: CASSSRRGASTDTQYF
v_gene: TRBV5-6; d_gene: TRBD2; j_gene: TRBJ2-7; abundance: .; CDR3nt: TGTGCCAGCAGCCCGATAGCGGGGACATCCTACGAGCAGTACTTC; CDR3aa: CASSPIAGTSYEQYF
v_gene: TRBV19; d_gene: .; j_gene: TRBJ1-5; abundance: .; CDR3nt: TGTGCCACCCGACAGGTGGGCCCTAGCAATCAGCCCCAGCATTTT; CDR3aa: CATRQVGPSNQPQHF
v_gene: TRBV19; d_gene: TRBD2; j_gene: TRBJ2-4; abundance: .; CDR3nt: TGTGCCAGTAGTACGACGGGGGGTAGAAACATTCAGTACTTC; CDR3aa: CASSTTGGRNIQYF
v_gene: TRBV4-3; d_gene: .; j_gene: TRBJ2-1; abundance: .; CDR3nt: TGCGCCAGCAGCCAAGATCTGCGTTGGTACAATGAGCAGTTCTTC; CDR3aa: CASSQDLRWYNEQFF
v_gene: TRBV7-9; d_gene: .; j_gene: TRBJ1-4; abundance: few; CDR3nt: TGTGCCAGCAGCAGGGAGACAACTAATGAAAAACTGTTTTTT; CDR3aa: CASSRETTNEKLFF
v_gene: TRBV7-9; d_gene: .; j_gene: TRBJ2-5; abundance: few; CDR3nt: TGTGCCAGCAGCTCCAGGGTTGAGACCCAGTACTTC; CDR3aa: CASSSRVETQYF
v_gene: TRBV30; d_gene: TRBD1; j_gene: TRBJ2-2; abundance: .; CDR3nt: TGTGCCTGGAGTGTGTGGACAGGGAAGACCGGGGAGCTGTTTTTT; CDR3aa: CAWSVWTGKTGELFF
v_gene: TRBV18; d_gene: .; j_gene: TRBJ2-5; abundance: .; CDR3nt: TGTGCCAGCTCACCTAACCCCCAATCCTCGGGGACCCAGTACTTC; CDR3aa: CASSPNPQSSGTQYF
v_gene: TRBV5-4; d_gene: TRBD2; j_gene: TRBJ2-7; abundance: once; CDR3nt: TGTGCCAGCAGCTTGGCGGGAGCGGGGAACTACGAGCAGTACTTC; CDR3aa: CASSLAGAGNYEQYF
v_gene: TRBV4-1; d_gene: .; j_gene: TRBJ2-3; abundance: few; CDR3nt: TGCGCCAGCAGCCAAGATCTGGCAGGCACAGATACGCAGTATTTT; CDR3aa: CASSQDLAGTDTQYF
v_gene: TRBV11-2; d_gene: TRBD2; j_gene: TRBJ2-1; abundance: .; CDR3nt: TGTGCCAGCAGCTTAGATCTGGGCCTCCTAGCGGGAGTAGCCAATGAGCAGTTCTTC; CDR3aa: CASSLDLGLLAGVANEQFF
v_gene: TRBV30; d_gene: .; j_gene: TRBJ1-2; abundance: .; CDR3nt: TGTGCCTGGGGTCTGCGGGTAGCTAACTATGGCTACACCTTC; CDR3aa: CAWGLRVANYGYTF
v_gene: TRBV28; d_gene: .; j_gene: TRBJ2-1; abundance: few; CDR3nt: TGTGCCAGCAGTCCGTACGTAGGAGCGGATACCTACAATGAGCAGTTCTTC; CDR3aa: CASSPYVGADTYNEQFF
v_gene: TRBV6-6; d_gene: .; j_gene: TRBJ2-2; abundance: .; CDR3nt: TGTGCCAGCAGTTTTTGGCCCGGGGAGCTGTTTTTT; CDR3aa: CASSFWPGELFF
v_gene: TRBV7-9; d_gene: .; j_gene: TRBJ1-5; abundance: .; CDR3nt: TGTGCCAGCAGCTCTGTACAACAGCCCCAGCATTTT; CDR3aa: CASSSVQQPQHF
v_gene: TRBV18; d_gene: TRBD1; j_gene: TRBJ1-2; abundance: few; CDR3nt: TGTGCCAGCTCAGCCGGACAGGGTAATGGCTACACCTTC; CDR3aa: CASSAGQGNGYTF
v_gene: TRBV6-1; d_gene: TRBD1; j_gene: TRBJ2-7; abundance: .; CDR3nt: TGTGCCAGCAGGACCCTCGGGACAGGGTCCTACGAGCAGTACTTC; CDR3aa: CASRTLGTGSYEQYF
v_gene: TRBV7-9; d_gene: TRBD2; j_gene: TRBJ2-1; abundance: .; CDR3nt: TGTGCCAGCAGCGGGACTAGCGGGAGTTTCTATGAGCAGTTCTTC; CDR3aa: CASSGTSGSFYEQFF
v_gene: TRBV5-4; d_gene: .; j_gene: TRBJ2-1; abundance: .; CDR3nt: TGTGCCAGCAGCTTGGATGGCCGCCTCTCCTACAATGAGCAGTTCTTC; CDR3aa: CASSLDGRLSYNEQFF